The 32 T cell receptor beta chains given below trace back to one sample, sequenced in a study of T cells in Graves' hyperthyroidism and ophthalmopathy. TCR beta CDR3 region amplification was performed from RNA transcripts. HTBI primers were employed in a first-round RT-PCR of the TCR CDR3. TCRdb itself ran the multiplex PCR reads through MiXCR, one entry per CDR3 protein. The table has roughly 720,000 distinct CDR3 sequences, roughly a sixth seen once; the top ten hold about a sixth. Input material: blood. The receptors here all came from a man aged 50 to 59 with Graves' hyperthyroidism.

This clonotype was seen ten or more times. The V call is TRBV27, the J call TRBJ2-7; D is ambiguous. V lost 3 bases and J lost 2, with 8 bases in between. The germline CDR1 and CDR2 sequences are MNHEY and SMNVEV (reference sequence). This CDR3 is built from 13 residues. CDR3 bases: TGTGCCAGCAGTTTCAGACCACCCTACGAGCAGTACTTC. Translating it yields CASSFRPPYEQYF.

This clonotype was detected only a few times. This rearrangement joins TRBV29-1 to TRBJ1-1; no definite D call. The germline V gene encodes CDR1 SQVTM and CDR2 ANQGSEA. There are 12 residues in the CDR3. V gave up 1 base and J gave up 7 bases, with 10 bases separating them. This CDR3 reads CSVEGLNHEAFF. CDR3 DNA sequence: TGCAGCGTTGAAGGTCTAAACCATGAAGCTTTCTTT.

This clonotype was counted a few times. The V and J genes are TRBV29-1 and TRBJ2-4; unclear D gene. CDR3 length: 14 amino acids. The ends were cut back, 4 bases at V and 11 bases at J, with 21 bases in the middle. The germline V gene encodes CDR1 SQVTM and CDR2 ANQGSEA. The CDR3 region has the DNA TGCAGCGTTGTATCCCCTAGAAGTTTTCCCTTTCAGTACTTC. Encoded protein: CSVVSPRSFPFQYF.

The CDR3 sequence: CSARDRDSVETQYF. CDR3 DNA sequence: TGCAGTGCTAGGGACCGGGACAGTGTAGAGACCCAGTACTTC. The chain combines TRBV20-1 with TRBJ2-5; TRBD1 aligns across 7 bases. CDR3 length equals 14 residues. Trimming removed 3 bases from V and 4 bases from J; junction bases left unmatched: 8. Germline V gene sequence: CDR1 DFQATT, CDR2 SNEGSKA (reference sequence).

This clonotype has at least ten counts. This chain links TRBV28 with TRBJ1-5, with D perhaps TRBD1 (6 bases). V dropped 1 base and J dropped 3 bases, with 10 bases sitting between them. Germline V CDR1 and CDR2: MDHEN, SYDVKM. The CDR3 is made up of 15 amino acids. CDR3 nucleotides: TGTGCCAGCAGTTTATCGACAGGCCCCAATCAGCCCCAGCATTTT. This encodes CASSLSTGPNQPQHF.

Many counts were recorded for this clonotype. The rearrangement joins TRBV29-1 to TRBJ1-2; D is ambiguous. The CDR3 is made up of 12 amino acids. The germline CDR1 and CDR2 sequences are SQVTM and ANQGSEA. V was pared by 0 bases and J by 7 bases, with 9 bases between. The DNA of the CDR3 is TGCAGCGTTGAAGAGTTGGGTGGTGGCTACACCTTC. Encoded protein: CSVEELGGGYTF.

Concerning this clonotype itself: A much larger clone sits a single nucleotide away, making a read error possible. This chain joins TRBV2 and TRBJ2-7; TRBD1 is a possible D gene (6 bases). Germline V gene lookup returns CDR1 SNHLY and CDR2 FYNNEI. This CDR3 has 12 residues. In DNA form, the CDR3 reads TGTGCCAGCACCAAGGACAGCTACGTGCAGTACTTC. This encodes CASTKDSYVQYF.

This clonotype was observed at least ten times. The rearrangement joins TRBV28 to TRBJ1-2; 12 positions agree with TRBD1. Germline values: CDR1 MDHEN, CDR2 SYDVKM. This CDR3 has 16 amino acids. Germline trimming cut 6 bases from V and 4 bases from J; bases unmatched to any gene: 9. The CDR3 DNA follows: TGTGCCAGCAGCCAGGGACAGGGGGCGATCCGCTATGGCTACACCTTC. Translation gives CASSQGQGAIRYGYTF.

This clonotype has at least ten counts. This rearrangement joins TRBV19 to TRBJ2-1; TRBD2 is a possible D gene (6 bases). The CDR3 consists of 18 residues. Germline lookup yields CDR1 LNHDA and CDR2 SQIVND (reference sequence). V lost 3 bases and J lost 13, with 31 bases in between. The CDR3 DNA reads TGTGCCAGTAGTATCCTAGTAGGCGGGGCTGGGGCCCTATCAGAACAGTTCTTC. It translates to CASSILVGGAGALSEQFF.

This clonotype was recorded many times. The chain employs TRBV27 and TRBJ1-2; the match to TRBD1 covers 7 bases. This CDR3 is 16 amino acids long. Germline V gives CDR1 MNHEY, CDR2 SMNVEV (reference sequence). Germline trimming cut 3 bases from V and 7 bases from J; bases unmatched to any gene: 14. CDR3 DNA: TGTGCCAGCAGTTTTATCGGAGGGGGCGGTTTGGCTGGCTACACCTTC. This encodes CASSFIGGGGLAGYTF.

Only a few counts were recorded for this clonotype. The V call is TRBV20-1, the J call TRBJ1-6, with D possibly TRBD1 on 6 matching bases. Trimming stripped 6 bases from V and 7 bases from J, with 16 bases between. Germline-derived CDR1 and CDR2 are DFQATT and SNEGSKA (reference sequence). There are 14 residues in the CDR3. The CDR3 nucleotides are TGCAGTGCGGAGAGAGACAGGTTAAATTCACCCCTCCACTTT. It is translated as CSAERDRLNSPLHF.

This clonotype appeared many times. This chain links TRBV20-1 with TRBJ2-1, with 10 bases identical to TRBD2. This CDR3 has 15 amino acids. Germline loops: CDR1 DFQATT, CDR2 SNEGSKA (reference sequence). Losses at the gene ends were 7 bases for V and 0 bases for J; bases not matched to a gene: 6. The CDR3 here is CSVLGLAPSYNEQFF. The DNA of the CDR3 is TGCAGTGTACTGGGACTAGCGCCCTCCTACAATGAGCAGTTCTTC.

The chain recombines TRBV11-2 with TRBJ1-4, with a possible D match to TRBD1 (6 bases). The CDR3 covers 16 residues. Between the trimmed V and J ends, which lost 4 bases and 1 base, there was a span of 13 bases. The germline V gene encodes CDR1 SGHAT and CDR2 FQNNGV. The CDR3 loop is CASSWRGGGTNEKLFF. The DNA of the CDR3 is TGTGCCAGCAGCTGGCGGGGGGGCGGAACTAATGAAAAACTGTTTTTT.

CDR3 nucleotides: TGTGCCAGCAGCTTAAACTACTTTAGCGGGGGGGGCCCGAACACCGGGGAGCTGTTTTTT. Its translation is CASSLNYFSGGGPNTGELFF. The J gene is TRBJ2-2, the V gene TRBV7-2, with 11 bases fitting TRBD2. The CDR3 has 20 amino acids. The germline V gene encodes CDR1 SGHTA and CDR2 FQGNSA. The trim removed 2 bases at V and 0 bases at J, leaving 11 bases unmatched.

This clonotype came up many times. The chain recombines TRBV11-1 with TRBJ2-1; 10 bases are a match to TRBD2. CDR3 length equals 15 residues. Germline lookup yields CDR1 SGHAT and CDR2 FQDESV (reference sequence). Trimming removed 5 bases from V and 4 bases from J; junction bases left unmatched: 5. The CDR3 bases are TGTGCCAGCAGCCCGACTAGCGGGTTTTACAATGAGCAGTTCTTC. The encoded protein is CASSPTSGFYNEQFF.

This clonotype was detected many times. The chain couples TRBV5-4 to TRBJ1-1, with a tentative D call TRBD1 (6 bases). Trimming stripped 5 bases from V and 5 bases from J, with 13 bases between. This CDR3 contains 13 residues. Germline assignment: CDR1 SGHNT and CDR2 YYREEE (reference sequence). The CDR3 reads CASSLQGSTEAFF. Written as DNA, the CDR3 is TGTGCCAGCAGTTTGCAGGGGAGTACTGAAGCTTTCTTT.

There are many counts of this clonotype. This chain connects TRBV6-5 to TRBJ1-1, with 10 bases fitting TRBD1. This CDR3 comprises 16 residues. CDR1 and CDR2 (germline): MNHEY, SVGAGI. V lost 5 bases to trimming and J lost 7 bases; unmatched junction nucleotides: 13. The CDR3 DNA follows: TGTGCCAGCAGTCAACCCGGGACAGGGGTGGAGGATGAAGCTTTCTTT. Translation gives CASSQPGTGVEDEAFF.

This clonotype was observed many times. The gene calls are TRBV2 and TRBJ2-1; no definite D call. CDR1 and CDR2 (germline): SNHLY, FYNNEI. The V end was cut by 9 bases, the J end by 9 bases, with 9 bases between. The length of the CDR3 is 10 residues. The CDR3 is CASRFSEQFF. The CDR3 nucleotides read TGTGCCAGTAGATTCAGTGAGCAGTTCTTC.

The V and J genes are TRBV19 and TRBJ2-5, with 8 bases identical to TRBD1. There are 14 residues in the CDR3. Germline CDR1 and CDR2: LNHDA and SQIVND (reference sequence). The junction had 8 bases not matched to a gene; V was cut back by 4 bases and J by 7 bases. CDR3 in DNA: TGTGCCAGTAGTACGGACAGGGACTGGGGGACCCAGTACTTC. Its translation is CASSTDRDWGTQYF. Full variable domain (outside the CDR3, taken from reference TRBV19 and TRBJ2-5): DGGITQSPKYLFRKEGQNVTLSCEQNLNHDAMYWYRQDPGQGLRLIYYSQIVNDFQKGDIAEGYSVSREKKESFPLTVTSAQKNPTAFYLCASSTDRDWGTQYFGPGTRLLVL.

This clonotype occurred many times. The chain uses TRBV13 and TRBJ1-4, with D perhaps TRBD1 (5 bases). Trimming removed 3 bases at V and 7 bases at J, with 21 bases between. This CDR3 region has 17 residues. The germline V gene encodes CDR1 PRHDT and CDR2 FYEKMQ (reference sequence). As DNA, the CDR3 is TGTGCCAGCAGCTTCTCAGGCACGGGGGATAATCGTGAAAAACTGTTTTTT. It yields the protein CASSFSGTGDNREKLFF.

This clonotype was counted only a few times. The chain recombines TRBV6-1 with TRBJ2-7, with TRBD1 identical over 8 bases. This CDR3 comprises 17 residues. Trimming removed 6 bases from V and 0 bases from J; junction bases left unmatched: 13. Germline V lookup: CDR1 MNHNS, CDR2 SASEGT. CDR3 bases: TGTGCCAGCAGCTCAACCGTCCCCGGGACAGGCTCCTACGAGCAGTACTTC. Translating gives CASSSTVPGTGSYEQYF.

The table lists this clonotype with many counts. The V call is TRBV2, the J call TRBJ2-4; no clear D. Germline-derived CDR1 and CDR2 are SNHLY and FYNNEI. The CDR3 is 15 amino acids. Trimming cost V 6 bases and J 6 bases, with 18 bases left between them. The CDR3 DNA reads TGTGCCAGCAGCGGACCCTTGGAGCCTAGAAACATTCAGTACTTC. As protein: CASSGPLEPRNIQYF.

This clonotype was picked up many times. The chain uses TRBV6-5 and TRBJ1-2; 7 nucleotides align to TRBD1. The CDR3 covers 17 residues. Trimming removed 0 bases from V and 8 bases from J; junction bases left unmatched: 15. Looked up from germline, CDR1 is MNHEY and CDR2 is SVGAGI. The CDR3 loop is CASSYSRARGQTAGYTF. The CDR3 nucleotides read TGTGCCAGCAGTTACTCGAGGGCAAGGGGACAGACCGCCGGCTACACCTTC.

A remark on this clonotype: One base away lies a much larger clone, so this may be a sequencing read error. The V call is TRBV2, the J call TRBJ2-3, with a possible D match to TRBD2 (5 bases). Trimming shortened V by 6 bases and J by 4 bases, and 14 bases separated the two germline ends. The germline CDR1 and CDR2 sequences are SNHLY and FYNNEI. The CDR3 sequence is 14 residues long. The CDR3 region has the DNA TGTGCCAGCAGGCGGGCCGGCGTCCCAGATACGCAGTATTTT. This codes for CASRRAGVPDTQYF.

This clonotype was observed at least ten times. V usage is TRBV12-3 or TRBV12-4 and J usage is TRBJ2-3, with 7 positions matching TRBD2. Trimming at V came to 10 bases and at J to 2 bases, leaving 9 bases not matched to a gene. The CDR3 contains 14 residues. CDR3 residues: CATQVAGSTDTQYF. The CDR3 DNA sequence: TGTGCCACTCAAGTAGCGGGCTCCACAGATACGCAGTATTTT.

V is TRBV20-1 and J is TRBJ2-7; 7 bases are shared with TRBD2. CDR1 is DFQATT and CDR2 is SNEGSKA in the germline V gene (reference sequence). V dropped 3 bases and J dropped 0; count of bases not matched to a gene: 5. The CDR3 contains 14 residues. This CDR3 reads CSASGRPISYEQYF. The CDR3 DNA follows: TGCAGTGCTAGCGGGAGGCCGATCTCCTACGAGCAGTACTTC.

In this sample, this clonotype turned up a few times. V is TRBV30 and J is TRBJ2-3, with 7 nucleotides matching TRBD2. The length of the CDR3 is 11 residues. The V segment lost 7 bases and the J segment 4 bases; nucleotides outside the gene matches: 2. Per germline, CDR1 GTSNPN and CDR2 SVGIG (reference sequence). This CDR3 reads CAFTSADTQYF. The CDR3 coding sequence is TGTGCCTTTACTAGCGCAGATACGCAGTATTTT.

The chain joins TRBV6-1 to TRBJ1-6, with D tentatively TRBD1 (6 bases). CDR1 MNHNS and CDR2 SASEGT come from the germline V gene. V was pared by 4 bases and J by 7 bases, with 14 bases between. The CDR3 has 15 amino acids. CDR3 DNA sequence: TGTGCCAGCAGTGCCTGGCAGGGGCTCAATTCACCCCTCCACTTT. Its protein is CASSAWQGLNSPLHF.

V and J are TRBV13 and TRBJ1-3, with a tentative D call TRBD1 (5 bases). Germline V lookup: CDR1 PRHDT, CDR2 FYEKMQ (reference sequence). V was pared by 2 bases and J by 2 bases, with 10 bases between. This CDR3 spans 15 amino acids. CDR3 coding DNA: TGTGCCAGCAGCTTATGGGGGGAGACTGGAAACACCATATATTTT. Protein product: CASSLWGETGNTIYF.

This chain connects TRBV18 to TRBJ1-1; D may be TRBD1 (6 bases). CDR1 is KGHSH, CDR2 LQKENI, per germline. The CDR3 is 11 residues long. V was clipped by 6 bases and J by 5 bases, with 7 bases between them. CDR3 region: CASSGATEAFF. The CDR3 region has the DNA TGTGCCAGCTCGGGGGCGACTGAAGCTTTCTTT.

This clonotype was seen at least ten times. The chain recombines TRBV12-3 or TRBV12-4 with TRBJ2-1; possibly TRBD1 for D (5 bases). V was pared by 2 bases and J by 15 bases, with 14 bases between. There are 12 residues in the CDR3. The CDR3 bases are TGTGCCAGCAGTTTATCCGGCCAGGGTTGGTTCTTC. Encoded protein: CASSLSGQGWFF.

The table lists this clonotype with many counts. The chain uses TRBV10-3 and TRBJ2-1; TRBD1 aligns across 7 bases. The CDR3 extends over 15 amino acids. Per the germline V gene, CDR1 is ENHRY and CDR2 is SYGVKD. V shed 3 bases and J 13 bases; nucleotides not matched to a gene: 15. The CDR3 region has the DNA TGTGCCATCAGTGATCAGACGGGACAGTCAAGAATCCAGTTCTTC. Its translation is CAISDQTGQSRIQFF.